These T cell receptor beta chains were read from a single sample in a study of long-term antiretroviral therapy in people with HIV. Data came from immunoSEQ multiplex PCR; TCRdb stores just in-frame clones and leaves some out. The profile shows some 20,000 clones, around three quarters of them singletons. The source material was unsorted PBMCs, sampled 2.9 years after starting antiretroviral therapy. These receptors were collected from a woman aged 25-40 years with HIV. Each CDR3 is given with its conserved first and last residue. D genes are given only for firm matches. A clone size is listed for some rows: how often the clone was seen (once, few, many), or a class if it is expanded.

abundance | d_gene | j_gene | v_gene | CDR3aa | CDR3nt
NA | NA | TRBJ2-5 | TRBV18 | CASSPLTGREETQYF | TGTGCCAGCTCACCGCTGACAGGGAGGGAGGAGACCCAGTACTTC
NA | TRBD2 | TRBJ2-3 | TRBV5-1 | CASRLQAGGFSVTQYF | TGCGCCAGCAGATTGCAGGCGGGGGGTTTTTCAGTTACGCAGTATTTT
NA | NA | TRBJ1-2 | TRBV5-4 | CASSQSGSPLYGYTF | TGTGCCAGCAGCCAGTCGGGCTCTCCTCTCTATGGCTACACCTTC
NA | NA | TRBJ2-1 | TRBV6-1 | CASSVGQTLNEQFF | TGTGCCAGCAGCGTTGGACAGACTCTCAATGAGCAGTTCTTC
few | NA | TRBJ1-2 | TRBV30 | CAWTKGTGYTF | TGTGCCTGGACTAAGGGGACTGGCTACACCTTC
NA | TRBD1 | TRBJ1-2 | TRBV6-5 | CASSMTGGRLGYTF | TGTGCCAGCAGCATGACAGGGGGGAGGCTTGGCTACACCTTC
NA | NA | TRBJ2-3 | TRBV9 | CASSVAPTVADTQYF | TGTGCCAGCAGCGTAGCTCCTACCGTTGCAGATACGCAGTATTTT
few | NA | TRBJ1-2 | TRBV27 | CASSLSQQTDGYTF | TGTGCCAGCAGTTTAAGTCAACAGACAGATGGCTACACCTTC
few | NA | TRBJ2-7 | TRBV5-1 | CASSSLTSFSSYEQYF | TGCGCCAGCAGCTCACTAACTAGCTTCTCCTCCTACGAGCAGTACTTC
NA | NA | TRBJ1-4 | TRBV5-5 | CASSLEEGLKNEKLFF | TGTGCCAGCAGCTTGGAGGAGGGACTGAAAAATGAAAAACTGTTTTTT
NA | NA | TRBJ1-3 | TRBV30 | CAWTPAGFSGNTIYF | TGTGCCTGGACCCCCGCCGGGTTCTCTGGAAACACCATATATTTT
NA | TRBD2 | TRBJ2-1 | TRBV7-9 | CASSELAGEENEQFF | TGTGCCAGCAGCGAACTAGCGGGGGAGGAGAATGAGCAGTTCTTC
NA | TRBD1 | TRBJ2-3 | TRBV5-4 | CASRKTGGGGTDTQYF | TGTGCCAGCAGGAAAACAGGGGGCGGGGGCACAGATACGCAGTATTTT
NA | NA | TRBJ2-4 | TRBV11-2 | CASSEDSLTGLLAKNIQYF | TGTGCCAGCAGCGAGGACAGCCTTACCGGTCTACTAGCCAAAAACATTCAGTACTTC
NA | NA | TRBJ1-2 | TRBV2 | CASSERRPSDGYTF | TGTGCCAGCAGTGAGAGGAGACCCAGCGATGGCTACACCTTC
NA | NA | TRBJ2-3 | TRBV11-1 | CASSPRLRTDTQYF | TGTGCCAGCAGCCCCCGCCTACGCACAGATACGCAGTATTTT
NA | NA | TRBJ1-2 | TRBV5-1 | CASSLLGTNYGYTF | TGCGCCAGCAGCTTGCTGGGCACTAACTATGGCTACACCTTC
NA | NA | TRBJ1-5 | TRBV12-5 | CASGDSSNQPQHF | TGTGCTAGTGGGGACAGTAGCAATCAGCCCCAGCATTTT